The rows below give T cell receptor beta chains drawn from one sample of a study of CD8 T cells in ankylosing spondylitis. TCRdb independently ran MiXCR on the 5' RACE reads; one entry per CDR3 protein. The table includes 200,000 to 250,000 distinct CDR3 sequences, roughly 32% detected once. Sample: blood, either unsorted or a sorted T cell fraction (not recorded which). The receptors come from a male donor with ankylosing spondylitis or in good health (not recorded which). Both conserved end residues are part of each CDR3. The listing skips clone size in some rows; elsewhere it reads once, few, many or a size class.

j_gene	v_gene	abundance	CDR3aa
TRBJ1-1	TRBV5-1	-	CASSYRTGAMNTEAFF
TRBJ2-3	TRBV11-2	once	CASSSPSSGGAPGTDTQYF
TRBJ2-1	TRBV29-1	-	CSVAGTDQGEQFF
TRBJ1-2	TRBV5-1	-	CASSLAAGDSYGYTF
TRBJ1-5	TRBV24-1	few	CATSDSDGYQPQHF
TRBJ2-1	TRBV27	-	CASRGVENEQFF
TRBJ2-7	TRBV12-3/TRBV12-4	-	CASTAAGDGAYEQYF
TRBJ1-5	TRBV6-5	-	CASSYSRGNQPQHF
TRBJ2-3	TRBV20-1	-	CSAAPTSGGGDTQYF
TRBJ1-2	TRBV12-3/TRBV12-4	-	CASLRGQGNYGYTF
TRBJ2-7	TRBV5-5	few	CASSSYSSYEQYF
TRBJ2-7	TRBV27	few	CASSIRGTGFEQYF
TRBJ2-2	TRBV6-1	-	CASSPARGNTGELFF
TRBJ2-3	TRBV7-9	few	CASSFKGPATTQYF
TRBJ2-3	TRBV20-1	few	CSARGSRRGSTDTQYF
TRBJ1-1	TRBV27	few	CASSLVGRNTEAFF
TRBJ2-3	TRBV12-3/TRBV12-4	few	CASSLRASGAPKTDTQYF
TRBJ2-7	TRBV5-5	-	CASSRQVGYEQYF
TRBJ1-5	TRBV6-1	-	CASSGGTPYSNQPQHF
TRBJ1-3	TRBV4-2	-	CASIGIGNTIYF
TRBJ1-5	TRBV18	-	CASSPRTATNYSNQPQHF
TRBJ2-7	TRBV20-1	many	CSALGYEQYF
TRBJ2-5	TRBV5-4	many	CASKLGATQYF
TRBJ1-2	TRBV12-3/TRBV12-4	few	CASSLARAGYTF
TRBJ1-4	TRBV20-1	few	CSATTRRGLFF
TRBJ2-1	TRBV20-1	-	CSAMADTSYNEQFF
TRBJ2-5	TRBV20-1	-	CSARWTAQETQYF
TRBJ2-3	TRBV15	many	CATSRAPSTSLADTQYF
TRBJ2-1	TRBV12-3/TRBV12-4	few	CASRLTELEQFF
TRBJ2-3	TRBV20-1	-	CSALFPPDTQYF
TRBJ1-2	TRBV7-9	few	CASSLGGGADPSSYTF
TRBJ1-1	TRBV20-1	few	CSAPSIRQGRNTEAFF
TRBJ1-4	TRBV5-6	-	CASSFGENSLNEKLFF
TRBJ2-7	TRBV5-1	few	CASSTGTALGWYF
TRBJ2-7	TRBV6-6	-	CASRQGAVEQYF
TRBJ1-2	TRBV29-1	-	CSAALTGYTF
TRBJ2-7	TRBV28	-	CASSSPTGNYEQYF
TRBJ2-5	TRBV7-8	few	CASSLGVGGETQYF
TRBJ1-2	TRBV7-9	-	CASSPQLTGGNLGGYTF
TRBJ2-1	TRBV10-1	-	CASSKGGNEQFF
TRBJ2-1	TRBV20-1	-	CSARPGGANEQFF
TRBJ2-1	TRBV6-1	once	CASQEGGGTYNEQFF
TRBJ2-1	TRBV28	few	CASSSDRYEQFF
TRBJ2-3	TRBV7-2	-	CASSSQGGVSTDTQYF
TRBJ2-3	TRBV15	few	CATGVGGDTQYF
TRBJ2-3	TRBV20-1	few	CSANPIERGARGDTQYF
TRBJ2-7	TRBV21-1	once	CASSNSPWSYEQYF
TRBJ1-5	TRBV10-2	many	CASSDRVNQPQHF
TRBJ2-1	TRBV4-1	-	CASSQGASGGPSGQFF
TRBJ1-3	TRBV20-1	few	CSVGGSWAPGNTIYF
TRBJ2-7	TRBV28	-	CASSPNLGQGGGYEQYF
TRBJ2-3	TRBV25-1	few	CASRDDSADTQYF
TRBJ2-5	TRBV20-1	-	CSASKRSETQYF
TRBJ2-7	TRBV12-3/TRBV12-4	-	CASSLAPGQGSNEQYF
TRBJ1-2	TRBV27	-	CASSQRGNYGYTF
TRBJ2-3	TRBV5-1	-	CASSLGAWGTDTQYF